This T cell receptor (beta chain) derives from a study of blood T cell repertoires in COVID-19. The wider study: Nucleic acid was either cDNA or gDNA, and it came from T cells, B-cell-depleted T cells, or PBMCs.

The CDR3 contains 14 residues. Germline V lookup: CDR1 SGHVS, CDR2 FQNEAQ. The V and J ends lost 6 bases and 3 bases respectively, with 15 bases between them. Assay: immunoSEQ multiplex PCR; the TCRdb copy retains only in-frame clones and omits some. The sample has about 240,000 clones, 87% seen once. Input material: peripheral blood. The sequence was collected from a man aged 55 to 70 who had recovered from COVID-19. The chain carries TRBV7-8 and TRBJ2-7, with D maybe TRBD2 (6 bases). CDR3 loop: CASRRREESYEQYF. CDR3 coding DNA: TGTGCCAGCAGAAGGAGGGAGGAGAGCTACGAGCAGTACTTC.